This T cell receptor (beta chain) was identified during a study of blood T cell repertoires in COVID-19. Looking at the study overall: The United States, Italy and Spain were the sources of the acute and convalescent COVID-19 samples.

Profiling relied on immunoSEQ multiplex PCR, and the TCRdb table lists in-frame clones only, not all of them. This table has approximately 270,000 clones, 70% to 85% appearing once. During active infection, Seattle patients enrolled and were then monitored through disease. The ends were cut back, 3 bases at V and 1 base at J, with 6 bases in the middle. Germline V gene lookup returns CDR1 KGHSH and CDR2 LQKENI. The CDR3 is made up of 13 amino acids. This sequence joins TRBV18 and TRBJ1-2; D remains unclear. The sequenced sample was peripheral blood. This receptor was taken from a human donor with COVID-19, enrolled during active disease. The donor label of this sample is uncertain. Here the CDR3 DNA reads TGTGCCAGCTCACCGCCGGGTAACTATGGCTACACCTTC. Translated: CASSPPGNYGYTF.